This T cell receptor beta chain emerged from a study of cytomegalovirus exposure and HLA in healthy donors. Whole-study context: Unique TCRs numbering around 85 million, obtained from HLA-typed donors, made up an early data release. Among the 300 to 500 donors who were genotyped, approximately 83% fell in the genetic ancestry cluster that is associated with self-reported Caucasian donors. Study-wide points: It was taken for granted in presence/absence analyses that sequencing depth across donors was roughly uniform. Available immune exposure information was restricted to CMV serostatus only.

Regarding this clone: Its antigen is not identified.

The PCR was carried out with 60 Vbeta primers and 13 Jbeta primers. Profiling relied on immunoSEQ multiplex PCR, and the TCRdb table lists in-frame clones only, not all of them. This table has about 94,000 clones, roughly three fifths appearing once. Trimming stripped 4 bases from V and 4 bases from J, with 7 bases between. Germline V gene data show CDR1 as SGHDN and CDR2 as FVKESK. The CDR3 totals 12 residues. This chain uses TRBV14 with TRBJ1-1, with D uncertain. Input material: PBMCs. This TCR derives from a man aged 25 to 40 in good health and CMV-seronegative. The DNA for the CDR3 is TGTGCCAGCAGCCTTATCGGCACTGAAGCTTTCTTT. This sequence encodes CASSLIGTEAFF.